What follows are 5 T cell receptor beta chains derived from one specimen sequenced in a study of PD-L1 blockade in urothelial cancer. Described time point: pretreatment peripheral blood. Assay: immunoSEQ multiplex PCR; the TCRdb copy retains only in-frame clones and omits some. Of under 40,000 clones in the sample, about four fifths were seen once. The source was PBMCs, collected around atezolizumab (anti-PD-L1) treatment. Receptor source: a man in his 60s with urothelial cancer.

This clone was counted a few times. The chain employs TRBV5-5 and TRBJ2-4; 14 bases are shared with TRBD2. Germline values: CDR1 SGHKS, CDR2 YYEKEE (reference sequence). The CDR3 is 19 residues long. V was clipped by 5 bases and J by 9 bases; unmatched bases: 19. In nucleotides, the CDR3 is TGTGCCAGCAGTCGACGGACTAGCGGGGGGCTAGGGGGGTATGGCATTCAGTACTTC. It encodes CASSRRTSGGLGGYGIQYF.

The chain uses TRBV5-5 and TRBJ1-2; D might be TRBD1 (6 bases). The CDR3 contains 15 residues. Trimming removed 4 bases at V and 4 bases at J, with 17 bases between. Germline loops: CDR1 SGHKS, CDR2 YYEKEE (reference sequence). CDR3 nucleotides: TGTGCCAGCAGCCCGGTAGTGGACAGTACCTATGGCTACACCTTC. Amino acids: CASSPVVDSTYGYTF.

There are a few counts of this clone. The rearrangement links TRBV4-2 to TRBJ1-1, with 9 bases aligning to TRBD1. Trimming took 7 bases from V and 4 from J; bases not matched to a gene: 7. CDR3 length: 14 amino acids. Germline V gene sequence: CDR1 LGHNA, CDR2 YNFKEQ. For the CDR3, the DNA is TGTGCCAGCATACAGGGGGCGAGGAGCACTGAAGCTTTCTTT. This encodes CASIQGARSTEAFF.

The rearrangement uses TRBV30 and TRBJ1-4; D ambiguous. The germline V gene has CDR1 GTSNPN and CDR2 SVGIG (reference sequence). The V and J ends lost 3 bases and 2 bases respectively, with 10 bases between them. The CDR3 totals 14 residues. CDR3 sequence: CAWSLTGTNEKLFF. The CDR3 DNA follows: TGTGCCTGGAGCCTTACGGGGACTAATGAAAAACTGTTTTTT.

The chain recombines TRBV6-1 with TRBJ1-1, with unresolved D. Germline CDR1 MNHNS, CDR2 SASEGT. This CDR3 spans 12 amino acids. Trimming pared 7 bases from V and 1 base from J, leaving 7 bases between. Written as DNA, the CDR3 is TGTGCCAGCATCGAGGGGAACACTGAAGCTTTCTTT. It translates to CASIEGNTEAFF.